The 3 T cell receptor beta chains in this list originate from one sample, sequenced in a study. MiXCR was run by TCRdb on the RT-PCR reads, yielding one entry per CDR3 protein. The sample consists of about 700,000 distinct CDR3 sequences, 13% to 15% of them appearing once. Sequenced: memory CD4+ T cells from blood. All receptors derive from a female donor in good health, serving as a healthy control.

V gene TRBV7-2 combines with J gene TRBJ2-3; tentatively, D is TRBD1 or TRBD2 (5 bases each). V was pared by 5 bases and J by 6 bases, with 18 bases between. This CDR3 is 15 amino acids long. Germline CDR1 reads SGHTA; CDR2 reads FQGNSA. The CDR3 is CASSPNLGTGDTQYF. The CDR3 DNA is TGTGCCAGCAGCCCCAATCTCGGGACGGGGGATACGCAGTATTTT.

V gene TRBV20-1 combines with J gene TRBJ2-7; TRBD1 might be the D (5 bases). The CDR3 spans 14 residues. Trimming shortened V by 3 bases and J by 1 base, and 13 bases separated the two germline ends. CDR1 is DFQATT, CDR2 SNEGSKA, per germline (reference sequence). As DNA, the CDR3 is TGCAGTGCTAGTCCAGGGATTTCGTCCTACGAGCAGTACTTC. It translates to CSASPGISSYEQYF.

This clonotype has at least ten counts. J is TRBJ2-1 and V is TRBV5-1, with D perhaps TRBD1 (5 bases). The CDR3 sequence is 14 residues long. The germline V and J ends were trimmed by 0 bases and 3 bases, with 7 bases remaining between them. From germline, CDR1 is SGHRS and CDR2 YFSETQ. Written as DNA, the CDR3 is TGCGCCAGCAGCTTGGGGCAGGGCTACAATGAGCAGTTCTTC. Amino acid sequence: CASSLGQGYNEQFF. Supplemented by reference TRBV5-1 and TRBJ2-1, the full variable domain reads KAGVTQTPRYLIKTRGQQVTLSCSPISGHRSVSWYQQTPGQGLQFLFEYFSETQRNKGNFPGRFSGRQFSNSRSEMNVSTLELGDSALYLCASSLGQGYNEQFFGPGTRLTVL.